This is a list of T cell receptor beta chains from one sample in a study of blood T cell repertoires in COVID-19. Only in-frame clones appear in the TCRdb table, and some are missing; sequencing was by immunoSEQ multiplex PCR. Among fewer than 500,000 clones listed, roughly 88% were seen once. Sequencing was performed on peripheral blood. Receptor source: a woman under 40 with active or convalescent COVID-19. CDR3s include the opening cysteine and the closing phenylalanine or tryptophan. D genes are given only for firm matches. Some rows mark clone size as missing; the rest say once, few, many or name a class of expanded clone.

TRBD1	18	NA	TRBJ1-6	TRBV4-1	TGCGCCAGCAGCCAGCCCCTCCGGGACAGGGAAAGGGGTTCACCCCTCCACTTT	CASSQPLRDRERGSPLHF
NA	11	NA	TRBJ1-2	TRBV19	TGTGCCAGTAGTACCGCCGGTGGCTACACCTTC	CASSTAGGYTF
NA	15	once	TRBJ2-1	TRBV2	TGTGCCAGCAGTGATTCCGGCAGGGATTACAATGAGCAGTTCTTC	CASSDSGRDYNEQFF
NA	16	NA	TRBJ1-6	TRBV5-6	TGTGCCAGCAGGTCTGACAGGAGCTCCTATAATTCACCCCTCCACTTT	CASRSDRSSYNSPLHF
NA	15	NA	TRBJ2-1	TRBV3-1/TRBV3-2	TGTGCCAGCAGCCAAGAGGAACAGTCCATAAAGGAGCAGTTCTTC	CASSQEEQSIKEQFF
NA	16	NA	TRBJ1-1	TRBV27	TGTGCCAGCAGCGACCGGGACTTTATCATGAACACTGAAGCTTTCTTT	CASSDRDFIMNTEAFF
NA	12	once	TRBJ2-1	TRBV10-3	TGTGCCATCAACTCGGGGGTCAATGAGCAGTTCTTC	CAINSGVNEQFF
TRBD2	16	NA	TRBJ2-2	TRBV3-1/TRBV3-2	TGTGCCAGCAGCGCGACTAGCGGGAGGGTCACCGGGGAGCTGTTTTTT	CASSATSGRVTGELFF
NA	14	NA	TRBJ1-1	TRBV12-5	TGTGCTAGTGGCCCCACCTTTGGGGGGACTGAAGCTTTCTTT	CASGPTFGGTEAFF
TRBD2	16	NA	TRBJ2-7	TRBV5-4	TGTGCCAGCAGCTTGGCGGGCGGGAGTGGGTCCTACGAGCAGTACTTC	CASSLAGGSGSYEQYF
NA	14	NA	TRBJ2-3	TRBV19	TGTGCCAGTAGTCCCCAGGGGTTGACAGATACGCAGTATTTT	CASSPQGLTDTQYF
TRBD1	15	NA	TRBJ1-2	TRBV2	TGTGCCAGCAGTGAAACCGGACAGGGGGTAGAGGGCTACACCTTC	CASSETGQGVEGYTF
NA	9	NA	TRBJ1-5	TRBV19	TGTGCCAGTAGATTGTCTGAGCATTTT	CASRLSEHF
NA	16	NA	TRBJ1-3	TRBV30	TGTGCCTGGAGTGTCCCTGACCGGAGCTCTGGAAACACCATATATTTT	CAWSVPDRSSGNTIYF
TRBD1	15	NA	TRBJ2-6	TRBV2	TGTGCCAGCACCACAGGGGGCACCGGGGCCAACGTCCTGACTTTC	CASTTGGTGANVLTF
NA	13	NA	TRBJ1-1	TRBV19	TGTGTCCTCGAACCCCCAGTGAACACTGAAGCTTTCTTT	CVLEPPVNTEAFF
TRBD2	13	NA	TRBJ2-5	TRBV11-1	TGTGCCAGCAGCCCGGCAGCGGGGAAGACCCAGTACTTC	CASSPAAGKTQYF
NA	19	NA	TRBJ2-6	TRBV19	TGTGCCAGTAGTACTTCCCTCGTGGTCAGTTACTCTGGGGCCAACGTCCTGACTTTC	CASSTSLVVSYSGANVLTF
TRBD1	16	NA	TRBJ1-3	TRBV9	TGTGCCAGCAGCGAGGGTCCAGGGGGACCTGGAAACACCATATATTTT	CASSEGPGGPGNTIYF
NA	14	NA	TRBJ1-3	TRBV19	TGTGCCAGTATTGGCAGGGCACCTGGAAACACCATATATTTT	CASIGRAPGNTIYF
NA	14	NA	TRBJ1-2	TRBV7-9	TGTGCCAGCAGCTATAACAGGGTTGGCAATGGCTACACCTTC	CASSYNRVGNGYTF
NA	13	NA	TRBJ2-2	TRBV20-1	TGCAGTGCTAGTCGCGAGAACACCGGGGAGCTGTTTTTT	CSASRENTGELFF